The clone carrying this T cell receptor beta chain was seen many times. The data are from a study of patients and donors after allogeneic stem cell transplantation. One entry per CDR3 protein, called by TCRdb with MiXCR from the RT-PCR reads. The sample yields some 10,000 distinct CDR3 sequences, almost 4% seen once. The V gene lost 5 bases and the J gene lost 4 bases, with 9 bases spanning the gap. CDR3 size: 12 residues. The germline gives CDR1 SGHRS, CDR2 YFSETQ. The sequenced material came from blood, either unsorted or a sorted T cell fraction (not recorded which). This sequence joins TRBV5-1 and TRBJ2-5; D not resolved. The clonotype comes from a human donor who was either an allogeneic HSCT recipient or a stem cell or donor lymphocyte infusion donor (not recorded which). It is not recorded whose cells these are; they may come from a transplant donor. CDR3 sequence (DNA): TGCGCCAGCAGGGGGTTGGGAGAGACCCAGTACTTC. Its translation is CASRGLGETQYF.